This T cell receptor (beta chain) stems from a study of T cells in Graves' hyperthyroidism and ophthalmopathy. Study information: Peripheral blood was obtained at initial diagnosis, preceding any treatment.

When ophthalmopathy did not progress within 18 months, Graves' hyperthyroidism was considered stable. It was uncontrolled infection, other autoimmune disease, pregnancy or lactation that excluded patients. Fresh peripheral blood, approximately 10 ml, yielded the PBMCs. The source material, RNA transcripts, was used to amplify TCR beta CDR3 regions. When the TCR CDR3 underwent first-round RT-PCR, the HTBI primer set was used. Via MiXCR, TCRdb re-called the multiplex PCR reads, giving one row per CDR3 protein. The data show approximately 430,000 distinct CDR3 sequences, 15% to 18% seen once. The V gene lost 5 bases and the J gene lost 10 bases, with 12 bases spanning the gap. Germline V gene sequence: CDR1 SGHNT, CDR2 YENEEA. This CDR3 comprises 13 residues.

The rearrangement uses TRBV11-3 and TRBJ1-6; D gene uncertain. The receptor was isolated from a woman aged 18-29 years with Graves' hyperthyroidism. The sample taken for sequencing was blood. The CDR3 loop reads CASSPDSESPLHF. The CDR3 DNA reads TGTGCCAGCAGCCCCGACTCGGAGTCACCCCTCCACTTT.